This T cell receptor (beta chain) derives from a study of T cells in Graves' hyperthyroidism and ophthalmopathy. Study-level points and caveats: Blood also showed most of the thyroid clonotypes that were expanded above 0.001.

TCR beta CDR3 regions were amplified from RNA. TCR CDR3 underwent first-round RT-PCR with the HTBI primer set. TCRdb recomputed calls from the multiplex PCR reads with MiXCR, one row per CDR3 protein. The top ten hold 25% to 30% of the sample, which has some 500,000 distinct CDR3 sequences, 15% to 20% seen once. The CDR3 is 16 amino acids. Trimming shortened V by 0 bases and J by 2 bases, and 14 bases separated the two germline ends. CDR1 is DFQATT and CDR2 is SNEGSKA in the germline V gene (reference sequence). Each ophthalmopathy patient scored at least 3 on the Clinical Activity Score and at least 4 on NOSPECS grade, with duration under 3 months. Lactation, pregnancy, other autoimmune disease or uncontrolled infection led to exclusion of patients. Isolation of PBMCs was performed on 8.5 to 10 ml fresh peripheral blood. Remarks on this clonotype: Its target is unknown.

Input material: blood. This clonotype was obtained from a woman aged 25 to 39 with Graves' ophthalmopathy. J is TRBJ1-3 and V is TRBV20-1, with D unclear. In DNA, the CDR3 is TGCAGTGCTAGAGATTTTGGTAACTCACCTGGAAACACCATATATTTT. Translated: CSARDFGNSPGNTIYF.